The 26 T cell receptor beta chains below all came from one sample that was sequenced in a study of blood T cell repertoires in COVID-19. Clones were read by immunoSEQ multiplex PCR, and TCRdb kept only the in-frame ones, dropping some. This sample carries about 340,000 clones, 83% of them seen once, and the ten largest clones take about 2.7%. Sequencing was performed on peripheral blood. These TCRs come from a man aged 25 to 45 with active or convalescent COVID-19.

V and J are TRBV18 and TRBJ2-2; 7 bases agree with TRBD2. There are 13 residues in the CDR3. Trimming took 3 bases from V and 8 from J; bases not matched to a gene: 3. Germline V gene data show CDR1 as KGHSH and CDR2 as LQKENI. The CDR3 DNA sequence: TGTGCCAGCTCACCTCTGCGGGAGGGGGAGCTGTTTTTT. Translation gives CASSPLREGELFF.

V gene TRBV19 combines with J gene TRBJ2-2; possibly TRBD2 for D (6 bases). There are 15 residues in the CDR3. Germline V gene data show CDR1 as LNHDA and CDR2 as SQIVND (reference sequence). Trimming left V 10 bases short and J 3 bases short, with 18 bases between. The DNA of the CDR3 is TGTGCCATTAAACTGGGGCGGGACCACACCGGGGAGCTGTTTTTT. Its protein is CAIKLGRDHTGELFF.

V and J are TRBV9 and TRBJ2-7; D might be TRBD2 (7 bases). The CDR3 sequence is 12 residues long. Trimming removed 5 bases at V and 6 bases at J, with 12 bases between. Germline CDR1 reads SGDLS; CDR2 reads YYNGEE. The DNA for the CDR3 is TGTGCCAGCAGTCCCGCGGGGGCCGAGCAGTACTTC. This gives the protein CASSPAGAEQYF.

The V and J genes are TRBV28 and TRBJ1-4; D gene ambiguous. Germline CDR1 is MDHEN and CDR2 is SYDVKM. The CDR3 contains 13 residues. V was pared by 7 bases and J by 5 bases, with 11 bases between. The chain's CDR3 is CASNVQLNEKLFF. Here the CDR3 DNA reads TGTGCCAGCAACGTACAGCTCAATGAAAAACTGTTTTTT.

This rearrangement joins TRBV11-3 to TRBJ2-7; D gene ambiguous. V lost 1 base to trimming and J lost 2 bases, with 9 bases between them. This CDR3 spans 14 amino acids. From germline, CDR1 is SGHNT and CDR2 YENEEA. In nucleotides, the CDR3 is TGTGCCAGCAGCTTAGCCCCAACGGCCTACGAGCAGTACTTC. Translation gives CASSLAPTAYEQYF. The variable domain in full, with the rest retrieved from reference TRBV11-3 and TRBJ2-7, is EAGVVQSPRYKIIEKKQPVAFWCNPISGHNTLYWYLQNLGQGPELLIRYENEEAVDDSQLPKDRFSAERLKGVDSTLKIQPAELGDSAVYLCASSLAPTAYEQYFGPGTRLTVT.

CDR3 nucleotide sequence: TGTGCCAGCTCACCATCCAGACGCAGGAACGAGGAGACCCAGTACTTC. Encoded protein: CASSPSRRRNEETQYF. The J gene is TRBJ2-5, the V gene TRBV18; D unclear. CDR1 and CDR2 (germline): KGHSH, LQKENI. V dropped 2 bases and J dropped 5 bases, with 18 bases sitting between them. CDR3 size: 16 residues.

The genes are TRBV5-6 and TRBJ1-3; D gene uncertain. Germline CDR1 SGHDT, CDR2 YYEEEE. The V gene lost 0 bases and the J gene lost 8 bases, with 12 bases spanning the gap. The CDR3 totals 14 residues. CDR3 protein: CASSLGPGMDTIYF. DNA of the CDR3: TGTGCCAGCAGCTTGGGCCCGGGGATGGACACCATATATTTT.

The chain joins TRBV4-2 to TRBJ1-6, with TRBD1 identical over 7 bases. Germline V gives CDR1 LGHNA, CDR2 YNFKEQ. The CDR3 extends over 16 amino acids. V trimming: 3 bases; J trimming: 8 bases; junction bases outside the gene matches: 10. The CDR3 region has the DNA TGTGCCAGCAGCCAGAGTAACCGGGACAGCTATTCACCCCTCCACTTT. Encoded protein: CASSQSNRDSYSPLHF.

V gene TRBV4-2 combines with J gene TRBJ1-5; D is unclear. The CDR3 is made up of 15 amino acids. Trimming stripped 0 bases from V and 3 bases from J, with 9 bases between. Germline assignment: CDR1 LGHNA and CDR2 YNFKEQ. CDR3 protein: CASSQDMQSNQPQHF. In DNA form, the CDR3 reads TGTGCCAGCAGCCAAGATATGCAGTCCAATCAGCCCCAGCATTTT.

The V and J genes are TRBV4-1 and TRBJ1-1, with TRBD1 matching 8 bases. The germline V gene has CDR1 MGHRA and CDR2 YSYEKL. The CDR3 covers 16 residues. V dropped 4 bases and J dropped 2; count of bases not matched to a gene: 9. The CDR3: CASSPRQGYTNTEAFF. DNA of the CDR3: TGCGCCAGCAGCCCCCGACAGGGGTACACTAACACTGAAGCTTTCTTT.

The CDR3: CATSAPEMCRMVHGYTF. Written as DNA, the CDR3 is TGTGCCACCAGTGCCCCCGAAATGTGCAGGATGGTCCATGGCTACACCTTC. The V call is TRBV24-1, the J call TRBJ1-2, with D unresolved. V gave up 5 bases and J gave up 6 bases, with 24 bases separating them. The CDR3 covers 17 residues. CDR1 is KGHDR, CDR2 SFDVKD, per germline.

This chain connects TRBV6-6 to TRBJ2-5; D may be TRBD2 (6 bases). The germline V gene encodes CDR1 MNHNY and CDR2 SVGAGI (reference sequence). The CDR3 is 16 residues long. V was cut by 6 bases and J by 5 bases, with 22 bases left in between. CDR3 nucleotide sequence: TGTGCCAGCAGACTACTTGGCCGGGCCCGGGGGGAGACCCAGTACTTC. Its protein is CASRLLGRARGETQYF.

This clone was recorded many times. The chain links TRBV6-6 to TRBJ1-2; 9 bases are a match to TRBD1. Germline CDR1 reads MNHNY; CDR2 reads SVGAGI (reference sequence). With 11 bases clipped from V and 4 bases from J, the junction kept 14 bases outside the gene matches. The CDR3 has 15 amino acids. Here the CDR3 reads CAVRDREGGPYGYTF. The CDR3 nucleotides read TGTGCCGTCCGGGACAGGGAAGGGGGACCCTATGGCTACACCTTC.

This chain uses TRBV4-3 with TRBJ1-1; D remains unclear. V gave up 4 bases and J gave up 1 base, with 7 bases separating them. This CDR3 has 13 amino acids. Germline V gives CDR1 LGHNA, CDR2 YSLEER. CDR3 sequence: CASSLLRNTEAFF. The CDR3 DNA reads as TGCGCCAGCAGCCTTTTGCGGAACACTGAAGCTTTCTTT.

This clone has only a few counts. The chain employs TRBV9 and TRBJ1-1; tentative D call: TRBD1 (5 bases). Trimming stripped 4 bases from V and 0 bases from J, with 10 bases between. CDR1 and CDR2 from the germline V gene are SGDLS and YYNGEE. This CDR3 is built from 14 residues. CDR3 sequence: CASSQDNLNTEAFF. The CDR3 bases are TGTGCCAGCAGCCAGGACAACCTGAACACTGAAGCTTTCTTT.

This clone is a singleton in its sample. This chain connects TRBV12-3 or TRBV12-4 to TRBJ1-2; 8 bases agree with TRBD1. This CDR3 contains 13 residues. The J segment lost 3 bases and the V segment lost 3 bases, leaving 0 bases of the junction unmatched. CDR3 sequence: CASSLTGDYGYTF. CDR3 coding DNA: TGTGCCAGCAGTTTGACAGGGGACTATGGCTACACCTTC.

The gene calls are TRBV29-1 and TRBJ2-7; possible D gene TRBD2, 5 bases. V shed 7 bases and J shed 7 bases, with 20 bases lying between them. CDR1 is SQVTM, CDR2 ANQGSEA, per germline. The CDR3 sequence is 13 residues long. The CDR3 spells CSALPGSRREQYF. The CDR3 DNA reads TGCAGCGCCCTGCCGGGATCACGGCGGGAGCAGTACTTC.

The chain uses TRBV5-8 and TRBJ1-2; 10 nucleotides match TRBD1. Germline assignment: CDR1 SGHTS and CDR2 YDEGEE. V shed 4 bases and J 0 bases; nucleotides not matched to a gene: 9. CDR3 length: 17 residues. The CDR3 DNA reads TGTGCCAGCAGCGGCGGGACAGGGGAGGTAGCTAACTATGGCTACACCTTC. Translating it yields CASSGGTGEVANYGYTF.

This sequence joins TRBV19 and TRBJ2-2; unclear D gene. This CDR3 has 15 residues. From germline, CDR1 is LNHDA and CDR2 SQIVND (reference sequence). Trimming left V 3 bases short and J 4 bases short, with 12 bases between. CDR3 region: CASSIANRGTGELFF. In DNA, the CDR3 is TGTGCCAGTAGTATTGCCAACCGAGGCACCGGGGAGCTGTTTTTT.

V gene TRBV10-1 combines with J gene TRBJ1-4, with D possibly being TRBD1 (5 bases). Germline V gene data show CDR1 as WNHNN and CDR2 as SYGVQD (reference sequence). Trimming took 7 bases from V and 2 from J, leaving 14 bases between them. CDR3 size: 15 residues. The CDR3 is CASTTGNATNEKLFF. CDR3 nucleotides: TGCGCCAGCACAACAGGAAATGCTACTAATGAAAAACTGTTTTTT.

The V gene is TRBV4-3, the J gene TRBJ2-3; tentatively, D is TRBD2 (5 bases). Germline values: CDR1 LGHNA, CDR2 YSLEER. Trimming pared 0 bases from V and 3 bases from J, leaving 19 bases between. The length of the CDR3 is 18 residues. The CDR3 nucleotides are TGCGCCAGCAGCCAAGATTTTGACCCGCCCGGGGTTACAGATACGCAGTATTTT. Protein product: CASSQDFDPPGVTDTQYF.

This chain joins TRBV28 and TRBJ2-1; 8 bases match TRBD2. CDR1 is MDHEN and CDR2 is SYDVKM in the germline V gene. The CDR3 is 14 residues long. V was clipped by 4 bases and J by 6 bases; unmatched bases: 5. The CDR3 region has the DNA TGTGCCAGCAGTTCCCAGCGGGAGATCAATGAGCAGTTCTTC. This sequence encodes CASSSQREINEQFF.

This clone was recorded only once. The V gene is TRBV4-1, the J gene TRBJ1-6; TRBD1 agrees at 7 bases. CDR3 length equals 15 residues. The V gene's germline CDR1 is MGHRA and CDR2 YSYEKL. Unmatched junction bases numbered 6, after V lost 3 bases and J lost 7 bases. CDR3 nucleotides: TGCGCCAGCAGCCACAGACAGGGAGAGAATTCACCCCTCCACTTT. It encodes CASSHRQGENSPLHF.

The J gene is TRBJ2-3, the V gene TRBV7-9; 13 positions agree with TRBD2. Germline V gene lookup returns CDR1 SEHNR and CDR2 FQNEAQ (reference sequence). The V segment lost 4 bases and the J segment 3 bases; nucleotides outside the gene matches: 4. This CDR3 comprises 16 residues. DNA for the CDR3: TGTGCCAGCAGCTCCCCGGGACTAGCGGGGACAGATACGCAGTATTTT. This gives the protein CASSSPGLAGTDTQYF.

V and J are TRBV9 and TRBJ2-7; a possible D gene is TRBD1 (6 bases). The CDR3 contains 15 residues. Germline CDR1 is SGDLS and CDR2 is YYNGEE. The germline V and J ends were trimmed by 3 bases and 2 bases, with 15 bases remaining between them. The CDR3 sequence: CASSAGTDSTYEQYF. The CDR3 coding sequence is TGTGCCAGCAGCGCTGGGACGGACAGTACCTACGAGCAGTACTTC.

The genes are TRBV20-1 and TRBJ2-5; D might be TRBD2 (5 bases). This CDR3 contains 11 residues. Germline CDR1 and CDR2: DFQATT and SNEGSKA (reference sequence). Trimming left V 0 bases short and J 7 bases short, with 6 bases between. The CDR3 loop reads CSARDTRTQYF. CDR3 in DNA: TGCAGTGCTAGAGATACTAGGACCCAGTACTTC.